The TCR beta chain described here comes from a study of T cells after yellow fever vaccination. Notes on this clonotype: One junction end does not reproduce the germline sequence, and a read error may be involved.

MiXCR, run by TCRdb on the 5' RACE reads, gives a single entry per CDR3 protein. Here the sample spans about 510,000 distinct CDR3 sequences, around a fifth being singletons. There are 11 residues in the CDR3. The specimen comprised PBMCs, sampled 20 to 25 days after the first yellow fever vaccination. The chain is built from TRBV12-3 or TRBV12-4 and TRBJ1-2; D unresolved. This clonotype was obtained from a man aged 18 to 30 who received the YFV17D yellow fever vaccine. The DNA of the CDR3 is TGTGCCAGCAGTTTCGGGTATGGCTACATCTTC. It translates to CASSFGYGYIF.